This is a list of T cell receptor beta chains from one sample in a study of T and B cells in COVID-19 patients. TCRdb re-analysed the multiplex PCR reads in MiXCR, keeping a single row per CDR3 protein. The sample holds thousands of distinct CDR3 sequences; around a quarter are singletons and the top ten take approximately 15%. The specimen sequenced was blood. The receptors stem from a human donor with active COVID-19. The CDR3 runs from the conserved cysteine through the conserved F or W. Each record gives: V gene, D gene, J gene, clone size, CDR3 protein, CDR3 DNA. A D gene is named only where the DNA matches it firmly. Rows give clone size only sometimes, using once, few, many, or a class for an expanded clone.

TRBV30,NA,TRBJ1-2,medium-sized,CAWRTATRSYGYTF,TGTGCCTGGAGGACAGCTACCCGGAGCTATGGCTACACCTTC
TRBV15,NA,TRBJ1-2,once,CATSGQGHGYTF,TGTGCCACCAGCGGGCAGGGCCATGGCTACACCTTC
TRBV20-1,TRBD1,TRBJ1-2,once,CSARDRDRYGYTF,TGCAGTGCTAGAGATCGGGACAGGTATGGCTACACCTTC
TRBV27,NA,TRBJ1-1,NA,CASIGAGIEAFF,TGTGCCAGCATCGGGGCCGGGATCGAAGCTTTCTTT
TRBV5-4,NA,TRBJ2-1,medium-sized,CATSSRSSSYNEQFF,TGTGCCACCTCAAGCAGGAGCAGCTCCTACAATGAGCAGTTCTTC
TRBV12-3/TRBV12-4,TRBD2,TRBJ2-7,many,CASSLESSGSREQYF,TGTGCCAGCAGTTTAGAGTCAAGCGGGAGTCGTGAGCAGTACTTC
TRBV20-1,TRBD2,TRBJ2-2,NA,CSATAAGGGNTGELFF,TGCAGTGCTACCGCCGCGGGCGGGGGGAACACCGGGGAGCTGTTTTTT
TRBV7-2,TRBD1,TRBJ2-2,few,CASNRRRGQRNTGELFF,TGTGCCAGCAACCGTCGCCGGGGACAGCGGAACACCGGGGAGCTGTTTTTT
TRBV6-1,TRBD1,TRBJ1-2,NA,CASSSTGGSLYGYTF,TGTGCCAGCAGTTCAACAGGGGGCTCACTCTATGGCTACACCTTC
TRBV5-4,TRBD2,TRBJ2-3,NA,CASSLGTSGSDTQYF,TGTGCCAGCAGCTTGGGGACTAGCGGTTCAGATACGCAGTATTTT
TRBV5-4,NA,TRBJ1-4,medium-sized,CASSARQSVGEKLFF,TGTGCCAGCAGCGCTAGACAGTCCGTGGGTGAAAAACTGTTTTTT
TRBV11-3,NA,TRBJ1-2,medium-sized,CASSLGATNSYGYTF,TGTGCCAGCAGCCTAGGGGCGACAAACAGCTATGGCTACACCTTC
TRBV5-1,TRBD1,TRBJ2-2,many,CASSLVDRGVTGELFF,TGCGCCAGCAGCTTGGTGGACAGGGGCGTCACCGGGGAGCTGTTTTTT
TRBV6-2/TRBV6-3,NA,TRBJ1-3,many,CASSDRVGNTIYF,TGTGCCAGCAGTGATCGGGTTGGAAACACCATATATTTT
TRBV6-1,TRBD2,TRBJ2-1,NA,CASSEAGTSGSNEQFF,TGTGCCAGCAGTGAAGCCGGGACTAGCGGGTCCAATGAGCAGTTCTTC
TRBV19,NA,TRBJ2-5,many,CASSIARGMAETQYF,TGTGCCAGTAGTATTGCCCGGGGAATGGCAGAGACCCAGTACTTC
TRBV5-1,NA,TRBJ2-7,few,CASSSRDIYSYEQYF,TGCGCCAGCAGCTCCAGGGATATTTACTCCTACGAGCAGTACTTC
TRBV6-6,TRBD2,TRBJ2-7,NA,CASGTSGRHEQYF,TGTGCCAGCGGGACTAGCGGGAGACACGAGCAGTACTTC
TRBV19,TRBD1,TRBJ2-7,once,CASTDRQGLREQYF,TGTGCCAGTACCGATCGACAGGGCCTTAGGGAGCAGTACTTC
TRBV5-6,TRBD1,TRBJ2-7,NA,CASSGTGEEQYF,TGTGCCAGCAGCGGGACAGGGGAAGAGCAGTACTTC
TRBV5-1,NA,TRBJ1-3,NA,CASSATRSGNTIYF,TGCGCCAGCAGCGCAACCCGATCTGGAAACACCATATATTTT
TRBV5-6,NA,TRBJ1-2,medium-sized,CASSRRGGDNGYTF,TGTGCCAGCAGCAGGCGGGGCGGGGATAATGGCTACACCTTC
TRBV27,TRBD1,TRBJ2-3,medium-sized,CASSSPRTGRTDTQYF,TGTGCCAGCAGTTCCCCACGGACAGGGAGAACAGATACGCAGTATTTT
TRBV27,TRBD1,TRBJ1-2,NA,CASSLTGTGTYGYTF,TGTGCCAGCAGTTTAACTGGGACAGGGACCTATGGCTACACCTTC
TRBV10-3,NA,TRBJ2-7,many,CAISGRGEQYF,TGTGCCATCAGTGGGCGTGGTGAGCAGTACTTC
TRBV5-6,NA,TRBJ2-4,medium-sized,CASIPGSPGRTKNIQYF,TGTGCCAGCATCCCCGGTAGCCCAGGGAGGACCAAAAACATTCAGTACTTC
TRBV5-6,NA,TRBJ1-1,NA,CASSLVGGASTEAFF,TGTGCCAGCAGCTTGGTGGGTGGGGCCAGCACTGAAGCTTTCTTT
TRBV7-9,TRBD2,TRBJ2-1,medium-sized,CASSASGISGGQFF,TGTGCCAGCAGCGCTAGCGGTATTTCGGGGGGGCAGTTCTTC
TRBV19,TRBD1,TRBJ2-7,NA,CASAGDRAHEQYF,TGTGCCAGTGCGGGGGACAGGGCCCACGAGCAGTACTTC
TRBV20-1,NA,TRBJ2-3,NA,CSARDTVGSPSIIRTDTQYF,TGCAGTGCTAGAGACACAGTCGGGTCCCCGAGTATTATCCGCACAGATACGCAGTATTTT
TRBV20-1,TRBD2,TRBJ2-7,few,CSAPFPGGTYEQYF,TGCAGTGCTCCTTTCCCGGGAGGGACCTACGAGCAGTACTTC
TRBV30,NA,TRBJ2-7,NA,CAGAPRLTGGAPYF,TGTGCCGGCGCGCCGAGATTAACCGGGGGAGCTCCGTACTTC
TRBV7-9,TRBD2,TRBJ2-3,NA,CASSPSGRVEDTQYF,TGTGCCAGCAGCCCTAGCGGGAGGGTAGAGGATACGCAGTATTTT
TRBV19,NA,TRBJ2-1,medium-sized,CASTLDLFGNEQFF,TGTGCCAGTACCTTGGACTTATTTGGGAATGAGCAGTTCTTC
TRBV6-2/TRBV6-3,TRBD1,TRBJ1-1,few,CASSYSHRGTEAFF,TGTGCCAGCAGTTACTCCCACAGGGGCACTGAAGCTTTCTTT
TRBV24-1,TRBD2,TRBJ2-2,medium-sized,CATSDHRLAGITGELFF,TGTGCCACCAGTGACCACAGACTAGCGGGAATCACCGGGGAGCTGTTTTTT
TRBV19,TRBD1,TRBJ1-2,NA,CASSVQGMRGYTF,TGTGCCAGTAGTGTACAGGGGATGCGAGGCTACACCTTC
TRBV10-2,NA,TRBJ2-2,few,CASSERGWNTGELFF,TGCGCCAGCAGTGAACGGGGCTGGAACACCGGGGAGCTGTTTTTT
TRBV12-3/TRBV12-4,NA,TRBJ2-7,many,CASSQARGAYEQYF,TGTGCCAGCAGCCAAGCTCGGGGAGCCTACGAGCAGTACTTC
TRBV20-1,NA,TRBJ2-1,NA,CSARGTNNNEQFF,TGCAGTGCTAGAGGGACAAACAACAATGAGCAGTTCTTC
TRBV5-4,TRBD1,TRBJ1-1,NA,CASSLGRGQGTEAFF,TGTGCCAGCAGCTTGGGGAGGGGGCAGGGCACTGAAGCTTTCTTT
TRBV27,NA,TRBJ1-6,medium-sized,CASSRGNPWTLNSPLHF,TGTGCCAGCAGCCGCGGCAACCCCTGGACCCTAAATTCACCCCTCCACTTT